This is a list of T cell receptor beta chains from one sample in a study of T cells in Graves' hyperthyroidism and ophthalmopathy. TCRdb called the multiplex PCR reads again in MiXCR, with one record for every CDR3 protein. The data show 490,000 or so distinct CDR3 sequences, around 43% seen once. The material sequenced was peripheral blood or thyroid tissue (not recorded which). All receptors come from an adult woman with Graves' disease, either hyperthyroidism or ophthalmopathy (not recorded which). Each CDR3 is given with its conserved first and last residue. A D gene is named only where the DNA matches it firmly. Rows may omit the clone size; those that give it use once, few, many or a size class.

>TRBV7-9|many|-|TRBJ2-7
TGTGCCAGCAGCTTCGGGCCTAGCTACGAGCAGTACTTC
CASSFGPSYEQYF
>TRBV15|few|-|TRBJ1-1
TGTGCCACCAGCATACAGGGCATGAACACTGAAGCTTTCTTT
CATSIQGMNTEAFF
>TRBV7-3|-|-|TRBJ1-5
TGTGCCAGCAGCTCGAAGGGCAGTCAGCCCCAGCATTTT
CASSSKGSQPQHF
>TRBV20-1|-|-|TRBJ1-1
TGCAGTGCTAGAGAAGGGAATGAAGCTTTCTTT
CSAREGNEAFF
>TRBV15|few|-|TRBJ1-1
TGTGCCACCAGCAGAGATCTTGGGACCATGAACACTGAAGCTTTCTTT
CATSRDLGTMNTEAFF
>TRBV10-3|many|-|TRBJ1-1
TGTGCCATCAGAGCAGGGGACACTGAAGCTTTCTTT
CAIRAGDTEAFF
>TRBV25-1|many|-|TRBJ2-3
TGTGCCAGCATGCGGGACGGCACAGATACGCAGTATTTT
CASMRDGTDTQYF
>TRBV5-1|many|-|TRBJ2-7
TGCGCCAGCAGGAGGACTGGCACCTACGAGCAGTACTTC
CASRRTGTYEQYF
>TRBV9|few|TRBD1|TRBJ1-4
TGTGCCTGCGGGCCCAAGGGGACAGGGTTGGAGGAAAAACTGTTTTTT
CACGPKGTGLEEKLFF
>TRBV13|many|-|TRBJ2-5
TGTGCCAGCAGCGAATTCCTAGAGACCCAGTACTTC
CASSEFLETQYF
>TRBV29-1|many|-|TRBJ2-7
TGCAGCGTTGGGGCGGCGGGAAGCCGATTCGAGCAGTACTTC
CSVGAAGSRFEQYF
>TRBV9|many|-|TRBJ1-2
TGTGCCAGCAGCCCCCGAGGATCTAACTATGGCTACACCTTC
CASSPRGSNYGYTF
>TRBV6-2/TRBV6-3|-|-|TRBJ1-5
TGTGCCAGCACCCTAAGGGGTGATAATCAGCCCCAGCATTTT
CASTLRGDNQPQHF
>TRBV10-3|-|TRBD2|TRBJ2-7
TGTGCCATCAGCCGGGGAGGCGGGAGAGGCTACGAGCAGTACTTC
CAISRGGGRGYEQYF
>TRBV20-1|-|-|TRBJ2-3
TGCAGTGCTAGAAGTTCTGGAGGGGGCACAGATACGCAGTATTTT
CSARSSGGGTDTQYF
>TRBV7-2|-|-|TRBJ2-5
TGTGCCAGCAGCTTAGCAGCAGGGGGAGGTCAGCCCCAGTACTTC
CASSLAAGGGQPQYF
>TRBV7-2|few|TRBD1|TRBJ1-6
TGTGCCAGCAGCCGCCGGCAGGGGGCAAGTTCACCCCTCCACTTT
CASSRRQGASSPLHF
>TRBV29-1|many|-|TRBJ2-5
TGCAGCGTTGAACAATGGCCGCCGACCCAGTACTTC
CSVEQWPPTQYF
>TRBV7-2|many|-|TRBJ1-5
TGTGCCAGCAGCTTCGAAGGTAGTCGAATCCAGCCCCAGCATTTT
CASSFEGSRIQPQHF
>TRBV12-3/TRBV12-4|many|TRBD1|TRBJ1-4
TGTGCCAGCAGTTTAGGGGGGACAGATAATGAAAAACTGTTTTTT
CASSLGGTDNEKLFF